The 3 T cell receptor beta chains below were found in one sample sequenced in a study of beta chain features in type 1 diabetes. Findings and caveats of the study: TCRB CDR3s were moderately but significantly shorter in Type 1 diabetes patients in all four CD4+ subsets.

Antigen specificity for these receptors is unknown. Since all of the isolated RNA was reverse transcribed, expressed TCRB transcripts were what got sequenced. Some clones are missing from TCRdb's copy, which holds only in-frame ones; the method was immunoSEQ multiplex PCR. This table has around 300,000 clones, 15% appearing once. The sample comprised naive CD4+ T cells from blood. Every receptor here comes from a man aged 18 to 29 with type 1 diabetes.

V is TRBV18 and J is TRBJ1-4, with a possible D match to TRBD1 (5 bases). Trimming removed 4 bases from V and 3 bases from J, with 15 bases in between. The CDR3 has 16 amino acids. The germline CDR1 and CDR2 sequences are KGHSH and LQKENI. The chain's CDR3 is CASSRADTGANEKLFF. The CDR3 DNA reads TGTGCCAGCTCACGAGCCGACACGGGGGCTAATGAAAAACTGTTTTTT.

This clone was recorded a few times. In DNA, the CDR3 is TGTGCCTGGAGCGGGGCCAAAAACATTCAGTACTTC. It is translated as CAWSGAKNIQYF. The rearrangement links TRBV30 to TRBJ2-4, with D unclear. Germline CDR1 GTSNPN, CDR2 SVGIG (reference sequence). The CDR3 has 12 residues. Trimming pared 3 bases from V and 1 base from J, leaving 4 bases between.

The V call is TRBV4-2, the J call TRBJ1-4; TRBD1 agrees at 7 bases. The germline gives CDR1 LGHNA, CDR2 YNFKEQ. The CDR3 sequence is 15 residues long. V lost 0 bases, J lost 7 bases, and 5 bases stayed unmatched. Here the CDR3 reads CASSQEGQWGEKLFF. Here the CDR3 DNA reads TGTGCCAGCAGCCAAGAGGGACAGTGGGGTGAAAAACTGTTTTTT.